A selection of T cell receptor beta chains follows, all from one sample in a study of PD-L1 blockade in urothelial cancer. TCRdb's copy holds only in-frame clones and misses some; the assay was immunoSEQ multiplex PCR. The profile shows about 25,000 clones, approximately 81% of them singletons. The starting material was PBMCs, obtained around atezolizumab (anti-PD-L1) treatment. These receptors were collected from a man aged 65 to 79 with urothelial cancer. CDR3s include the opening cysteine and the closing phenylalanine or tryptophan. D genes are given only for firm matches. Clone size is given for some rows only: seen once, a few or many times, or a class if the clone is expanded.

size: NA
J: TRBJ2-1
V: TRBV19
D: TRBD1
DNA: TGTGCCAGTAGTATTGCAGGGGGCCGAAATGAGCAGTTCTTC
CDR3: CASSIAGGRNEQFF

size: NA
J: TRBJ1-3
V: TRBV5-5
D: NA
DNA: TGTGCCAGCAGGCGTAACAGGAACTCTGGAAACACCATATATTTT
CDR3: CASRRNRNSGNTIYF

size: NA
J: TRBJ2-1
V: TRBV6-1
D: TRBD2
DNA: TGTGCCAGCAGTCTCAGCGGGAGTCACAATGAGCAGTTCTTC
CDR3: CASSLSGSHNEQFF

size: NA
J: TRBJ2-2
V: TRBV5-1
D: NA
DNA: TGCGCCAGCAGCCCTCCTGAGAGAGGGAACACCGGGGAGCTGTTTTTT
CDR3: CASSPPERGNTGELFF

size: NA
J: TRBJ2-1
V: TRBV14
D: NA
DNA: TGTGCCAGCAGCCAAACCAGATTAGCCTCCTACAATGAGCAGTTCTTC
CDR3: CASSQTRLASYNEQFF

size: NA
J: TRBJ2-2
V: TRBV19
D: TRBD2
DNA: TGTGCCAGCGGGGCGGGGGTCAGGTCCGGGGAGCTGTTTTTT
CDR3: CASGAGVRSGELFF

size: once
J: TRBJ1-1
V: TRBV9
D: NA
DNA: TGTGCCAGCAGCGGACAAACAGGGAACACTGAAGCTTTCTTT
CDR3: CASSGQTGNTEAFF

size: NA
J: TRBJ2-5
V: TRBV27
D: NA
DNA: TGTGCCAGCAGGGGACTCGGAGCGATCCAAGAGACCCAGTACTTC
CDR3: CASRGLGAIQETQYF

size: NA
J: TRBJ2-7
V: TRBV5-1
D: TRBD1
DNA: TGCGCCAGCAGCACGACAGGGAAGGACGAGCAGTACTTC
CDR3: CASSTTGKDEQYF

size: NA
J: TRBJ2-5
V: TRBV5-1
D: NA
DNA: TGCGCCAGCAGCTTGGGAACTCGGACAGCCCCGACCCAGTACTTC
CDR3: CASSLGTRTAPTQYF

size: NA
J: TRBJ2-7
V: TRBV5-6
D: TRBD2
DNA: TGTGCCAGCAGCTTATCTATAGCGGGAGGCTTCTACGAGCAGTACTTC
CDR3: CASSLSIAGGFYEQYF

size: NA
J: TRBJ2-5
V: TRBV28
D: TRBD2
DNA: TGTGCCAGCAGTTTACCAGCGGGAGGTAAAGAGACCCAGTACTTC
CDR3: CASSLPAGGKETQYF

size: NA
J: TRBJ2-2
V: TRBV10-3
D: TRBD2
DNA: TGTGCCATCAGTGAGCGGCTAGCGGACACCGGGGAGCTGTTTTTT
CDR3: CAISERLADTGELFF

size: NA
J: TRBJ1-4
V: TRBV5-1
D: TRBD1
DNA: TGCGCCAGCAGCCCGCAGGGACAGGGGGATGAAAAACTGTTTTTT
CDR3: CASSPQGQGDEKLFF

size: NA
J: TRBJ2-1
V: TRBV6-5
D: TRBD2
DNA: TGTGCCAGCACCTTAGCGGGGGGATACAATGAGCAGTTCTTC
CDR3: CASTLAGGYNEQFF

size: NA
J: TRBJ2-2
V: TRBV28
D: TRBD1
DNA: TGTGCCAGCCTGACAGGGGGGGGGACCGGGGAGCTGTTTTTT
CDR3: CASLTGGGTGELFF

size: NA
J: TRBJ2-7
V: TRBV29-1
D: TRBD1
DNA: TGCAGCACCCGAGCGGGACAGGGTACCTACGAGCAGTACTTC
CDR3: CSTRAGQGTYEQYF

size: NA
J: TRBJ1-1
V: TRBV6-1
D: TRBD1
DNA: TGTGCCAGCAATGACAGGGCCGAGCTGGGGAACACTGAAGCTTTCTTT
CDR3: CASNDRAELGNTEAFF

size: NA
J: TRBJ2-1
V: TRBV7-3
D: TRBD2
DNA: TGTGCCAGCAGCTCAGCGGGGGGTTCCTACAATGAGCAGTTCTTC
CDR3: CASSSAGGSYNEQFF

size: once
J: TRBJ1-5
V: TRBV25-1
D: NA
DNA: TGTGCCAGCAGTGAATTGGGGGCAGACAATCAGCCCCAGCATTTT
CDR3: CASSELGADNQPQHF

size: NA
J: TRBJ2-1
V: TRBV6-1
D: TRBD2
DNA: TGTGCCAGCAGTCCTAGCGGGAGATCCTACAATGAGCAGTTCTTC
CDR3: CASSPSGRSYNEQFF

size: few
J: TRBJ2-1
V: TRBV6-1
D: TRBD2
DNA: TGTGCCAGCAGTCTAGCGGGATTCAATGAGCAGTTCTTC
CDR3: CASSLAGFNEQFF

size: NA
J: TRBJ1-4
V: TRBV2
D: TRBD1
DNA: TGTGCCAGCAGTGCTGACAGGGTTTGGGCAACTAATGAAAAACTGTTTTTT
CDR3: CASSADRVWATNEKLFF

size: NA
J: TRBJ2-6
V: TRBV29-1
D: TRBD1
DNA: TGCAGCGTTGATACGACAGGGACTGGGGCCAACGTCCTGACTTTC
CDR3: CSVDTTGTGANVLTF

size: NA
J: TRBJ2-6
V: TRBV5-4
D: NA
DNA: TGTGCCAGCAGCGCAGGGAAGAATGGCACCTCTGGGGCCAACGTCCTGACTTTC
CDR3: CASSAGKNGTSGANVLTF

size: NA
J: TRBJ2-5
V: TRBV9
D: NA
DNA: TGTGCCAGCAGCGTAGCTGCAGGGTACCAAGAGACCCAGTACTTC
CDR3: CASSVAAGYQETQYF

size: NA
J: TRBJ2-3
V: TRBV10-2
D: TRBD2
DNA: TGCGCCAGCAGTCTACTAGCGGGGTACACAGATACGCAGTATTTT
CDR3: CASSLLAGYTDTQYF

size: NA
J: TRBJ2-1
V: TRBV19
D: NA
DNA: TGTGCCAGTAGCGGGGTCCGCGGGGTTTACAATGAGCAGTTCTTC
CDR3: CASSGVRGVYNEQFF

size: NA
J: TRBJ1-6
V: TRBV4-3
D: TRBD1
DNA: TGCGCCAGCAGCCATTCCGGGACAGGGATTTCACCCCTCCACTTT
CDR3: CASSHSGTGISPLHF

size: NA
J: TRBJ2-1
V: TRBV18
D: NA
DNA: TGTGCCAGCTCACCACCGTCAGTCGATGAGCAGTTCTTC
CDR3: CASSPPSVDEQFF

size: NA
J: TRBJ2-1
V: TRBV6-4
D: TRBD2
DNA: TGTGCCAGCAGTGAATCGGGGGGAGGTGTGAATGAGCAGTTCTTC
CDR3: CASSESGGGVNEQFF

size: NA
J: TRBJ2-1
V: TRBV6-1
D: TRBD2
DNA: TGTGCCAGCCGGGGGACTAGCGGGAGCAATGAGCAGTTCTTC
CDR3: CASRGTSGSNEQFF

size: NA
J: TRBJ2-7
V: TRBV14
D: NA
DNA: TGTGCCAGCAGCCAAAGCGGTTACGAGCAGTACTTC
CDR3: CASSQSGYEQYF

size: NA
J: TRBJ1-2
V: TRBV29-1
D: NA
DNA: TGCAGCGTTAGATGGGGAGTCTATGGCTACACCTTC
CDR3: CSVRWGVYGYTF

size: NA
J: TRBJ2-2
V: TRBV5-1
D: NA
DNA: TGCGCCAGCAGCCCAGCAGGGAACACCGGGGAGCTGTTTTTT
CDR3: CASSPAGNTGELFF

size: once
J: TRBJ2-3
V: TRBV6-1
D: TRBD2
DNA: TGTGCCAGCAAACTAGCGGTGTTTAGCACAGATACGCAGTATTTT
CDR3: CASKLAVFSTDTQYF

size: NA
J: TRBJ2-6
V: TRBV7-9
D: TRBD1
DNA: TGTGCCAGCAGCTTCCCCGGGACAGGGTCTGGGGCCAACGTCCTGACTTTC
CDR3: CASSFPGTGSGANVLTF

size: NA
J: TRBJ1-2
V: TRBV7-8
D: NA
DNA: TGTGCCAGCAGCTTAAGGATCACACAGAGAAGATCCTATGGCTACACCTTC
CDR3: CASSLRITQRRSYGYTF

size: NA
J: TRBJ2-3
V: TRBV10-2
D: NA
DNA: TGCGCCAGCAGTTACCTTTCATCGGGATTTACAGATACGCAGTATTTT
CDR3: CASSYLSSGFTDTQYF

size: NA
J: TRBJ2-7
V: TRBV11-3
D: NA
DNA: TGTGCCAGCAGCTTAGATAACGGGACCCACGGGGGATACGAGCAGTACTTC
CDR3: CASSLDNGTHGGYEQYF

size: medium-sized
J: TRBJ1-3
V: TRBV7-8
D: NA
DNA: TGTGCCAGCAGCTTAGGGGGACTCTCTGGAAACACCATATATTTT
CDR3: CASSLGGLSGNTIYF

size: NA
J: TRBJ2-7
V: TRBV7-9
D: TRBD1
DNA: TGTGCCAGCAGCTCAACCGACAGGGCGAGCTCCTACGAGCAGTACTTC
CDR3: CASSSTDRASSYEQYF

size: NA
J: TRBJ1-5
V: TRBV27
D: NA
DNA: TGTGCCAGCAGCCCACGCCTTTCGCTAGAGCAGCCCCAGCATTTT
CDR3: CASSPRLSLEQPQHF

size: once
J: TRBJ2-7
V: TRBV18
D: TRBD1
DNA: TGTGCCAGCTCACCACAGACAGGGGGAGGGTACGAGCAGTACTTC
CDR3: CASSPQTGGGYEQYF

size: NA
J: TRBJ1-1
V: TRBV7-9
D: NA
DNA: TGTGCCAGCAGCTTAGGCCAGACTATGAACACTGAAGCTTTCTTT
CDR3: CASSLGQTMNTEAFF

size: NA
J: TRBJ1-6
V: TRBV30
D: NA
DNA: TGTGCCTGGAGTGTGGATAGGGGTAATTCACCCCTCCACTTT
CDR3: CAWSVDRGNSPLHF

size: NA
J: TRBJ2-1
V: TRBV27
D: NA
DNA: TGTGCCAGCAGTCCGCAGGGTACCGGGAATGAGCAGTTCTTC
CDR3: CASSPQGTGNEQFF

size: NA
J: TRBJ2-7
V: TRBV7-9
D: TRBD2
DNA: TGTGCCAGCAGCTTTTCCGCGGGAGCTTTCGGGGACGAGCAGTACTTC
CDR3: CASSFSAGAFGDEQYF

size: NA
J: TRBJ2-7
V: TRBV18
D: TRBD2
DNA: TGTGCCAGCTCACCCCTCACTAGCGGGACTTTGTACGAGCAGTACTTC
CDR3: CASSPLTSGTLYEQYF

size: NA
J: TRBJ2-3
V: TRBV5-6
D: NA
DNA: TGTGCCAGCAGCTTAGCGGTCGGCACAGATACGCAGTATTTT
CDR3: CASSLAVGTDTQYF

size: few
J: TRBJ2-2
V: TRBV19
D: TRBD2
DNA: TGTGCCAGTAGTATTAGCGGGAGAGGCGCCGGGGAGCTGTTTTTT
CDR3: CASSISGRGAGELFF

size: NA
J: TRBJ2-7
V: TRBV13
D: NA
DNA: TGTGCCAGCAGCTTCTGGGGGCGCGGATACGAGCAGTACTTC
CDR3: CASSFWGRGYEQYF

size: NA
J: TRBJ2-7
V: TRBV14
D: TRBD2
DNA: TGTGCCAGCAGCCAAGCTAGCGGCTTTAGCTCCTACGAGCAGTACTTC
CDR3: CASSQASGFSSYEQYF

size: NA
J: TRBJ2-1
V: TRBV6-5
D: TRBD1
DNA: TGTGCCAGCAGCCAGGACAGGGCCTACAATGAGCAGTTCTTC
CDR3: CASSQDRAYNEQFF

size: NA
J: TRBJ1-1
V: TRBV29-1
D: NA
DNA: TGCAGCGTTGAGGTACCGGGGGTGTGGACTGAAGCTTTCTTT
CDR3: CSVEVPGVWTEAFF

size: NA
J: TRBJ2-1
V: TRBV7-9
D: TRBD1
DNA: TGTGCCAGCAGCCGACAGGGCTTAGAGCAGTTCTTC
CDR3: CASSRQGLEQFF

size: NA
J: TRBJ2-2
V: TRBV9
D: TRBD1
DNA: TGTGCCAGCAGCGCGAGGGGACAGGGGGACACCGGGGAGCTGTTTTTT
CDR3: CASSARGQGDTGELFF

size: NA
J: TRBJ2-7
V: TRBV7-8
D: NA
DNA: TGTGCCAGCGCTAGACGGGACAAGGCCTACGAGCAGTACTTC
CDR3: CASARRDKAYEQYF